This T cell receptor (beta chain) was found in a study of CD8 T cells in Susac syndrome. Random hexamers primed reverse transcription of roughly 0.5 to 1 ug RNA. TCRdb redid the calling of the immunoSEQ multiplex PCR reads with MiXCR, one entry per CDR3 protein. The table has nearly 70,000 distinct CDR3 sequences, more than 85% seen once. CDR1 and CDR2 (germline): MNHEY, SVGAGI. The length of the CDR3 is 14 residues. With 7 bases clipped from V and 5 bases from J, the junction kept 10 bases outside the gene matches. The source of this sequence is a human donor in good health. This chain joins TRBV6-5 and TRBJ2-5, with 7 bases matching TRBD2. Input material: CD8+ T cells from PBMCs. The DNA for the CDR3 is TGTGCCAGCATCGGGAGAGCGGGGAGGGAGACCCAGTACTTC. Its protein is CASIGRAGRETQYF.